This paragraph covers one T cell receptor beta chain sequence. Its specificity is unknown. The CDR3 spans 12 residues. Germline V lookup: CDR1 SEHNR, CDR2 FQNEAQ (reference sequence). Trimming cost V 5 bases and J 3 bases, with 7 bases left between them. The PCR contained 60 Vbeta and 13 Jbeta primers. Clones were sequenced by immunoSEQ multiplex PCR, and TCRdb holds only the in-frame ones, with some missing. This sample has over 150,000 clones, with 80% found just once. The sample belongs to a study of cytomegalovirus exposure and HLA in healthy donors. Overall study results and limits: A list of 164 TCR beta chains associated with cytomegalovirus was given.

The chain carries TRBV7-9 and TRBJ1-1, with D perhaps matching TRBD1 (6 bases). The source material was PBMCs. The clonotype originates from a man aged 30 to 45 in good health and CMV-seropositive. CDR3: CASSPGDTEAFF. In DNA form, the CDR3 reads TGTGCCAGCAGCCCAGGGGACACTGAAGCTTTCTTT.